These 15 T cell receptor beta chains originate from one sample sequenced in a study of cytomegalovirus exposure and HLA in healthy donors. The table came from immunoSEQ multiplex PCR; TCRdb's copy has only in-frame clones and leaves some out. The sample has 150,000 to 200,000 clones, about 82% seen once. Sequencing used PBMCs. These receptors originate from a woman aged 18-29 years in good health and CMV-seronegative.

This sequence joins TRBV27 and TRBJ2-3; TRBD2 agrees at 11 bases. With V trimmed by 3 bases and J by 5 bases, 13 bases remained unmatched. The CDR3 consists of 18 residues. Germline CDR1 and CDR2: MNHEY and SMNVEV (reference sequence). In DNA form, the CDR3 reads TGTGCCAGCAGTTTCCTCGCCACTAGCGGGAGTGGAAGAGATACGCAGTATTTT. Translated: CASSFLATSGSGRDTQYF.

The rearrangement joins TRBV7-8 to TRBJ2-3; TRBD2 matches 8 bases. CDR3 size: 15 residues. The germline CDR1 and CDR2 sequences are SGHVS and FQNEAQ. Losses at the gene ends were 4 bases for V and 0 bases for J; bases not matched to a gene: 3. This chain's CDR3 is CASSSLAGSTDTQYF. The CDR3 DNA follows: TGTGCCAGCAGCTCCTTAGCGGGGAGCACAGATACGCAGTATTTT.

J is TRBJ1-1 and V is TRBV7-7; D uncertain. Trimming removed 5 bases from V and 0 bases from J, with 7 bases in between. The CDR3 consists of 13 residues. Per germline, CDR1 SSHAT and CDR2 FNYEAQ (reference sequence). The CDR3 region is CASSPVLNTEAFF. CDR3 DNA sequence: TGTGCCAGCAGCCCAGTCTTGAACACTGAAGCTTTCTTT.

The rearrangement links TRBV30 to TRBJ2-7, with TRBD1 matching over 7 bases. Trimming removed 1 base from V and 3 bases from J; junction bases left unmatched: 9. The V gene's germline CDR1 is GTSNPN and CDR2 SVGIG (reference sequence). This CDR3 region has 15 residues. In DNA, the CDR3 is TGTGCCTGGAGTGCCCGACAGGGTGTAGGCTACGAGCAGTACTTC. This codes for CAWSARQGVGYEQYF.

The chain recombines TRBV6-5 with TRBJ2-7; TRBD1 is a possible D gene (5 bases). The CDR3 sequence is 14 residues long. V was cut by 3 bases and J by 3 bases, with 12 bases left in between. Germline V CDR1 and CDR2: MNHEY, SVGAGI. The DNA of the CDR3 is TGTGCCAGCAGTTATACCCAAACAGGCTACGAGCAGTACTTC. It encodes CASSYTQTGYEQYF.

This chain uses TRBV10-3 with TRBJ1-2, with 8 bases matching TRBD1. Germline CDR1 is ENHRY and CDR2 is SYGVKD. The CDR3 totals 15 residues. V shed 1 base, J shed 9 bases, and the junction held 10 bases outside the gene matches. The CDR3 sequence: CAISEYRGQGDCYTF. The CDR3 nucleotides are TGTGCCATCAGTGAGTATAGAGGACAGGGTGATTGCTACACCTTC.

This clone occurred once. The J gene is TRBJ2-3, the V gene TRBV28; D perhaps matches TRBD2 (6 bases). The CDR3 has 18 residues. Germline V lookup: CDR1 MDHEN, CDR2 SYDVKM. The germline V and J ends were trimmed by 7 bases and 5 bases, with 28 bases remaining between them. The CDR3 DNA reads TGTGCCAGCATACCGCGGGGTGGCGGGGCCCCAATGGGAGATACGCAGTATTTT. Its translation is CASIPRGGGAPMGDTQYF.

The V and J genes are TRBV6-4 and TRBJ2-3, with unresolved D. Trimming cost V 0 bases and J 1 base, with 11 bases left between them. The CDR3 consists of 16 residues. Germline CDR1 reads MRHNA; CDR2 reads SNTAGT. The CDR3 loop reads CASSDSKGGGTDTQYF. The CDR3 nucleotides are TGTGCCAGCAGTGACTCGAAAGGCGGCGGCACAGATACGCAGTATTTT.

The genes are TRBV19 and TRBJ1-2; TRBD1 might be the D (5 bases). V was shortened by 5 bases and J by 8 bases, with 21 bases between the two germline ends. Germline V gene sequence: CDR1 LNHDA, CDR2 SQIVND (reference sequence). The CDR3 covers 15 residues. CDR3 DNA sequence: TGTGCCAGTAGTTGGGTGGGGCCTACAAACGGAGGCTACACCTTC. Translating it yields CASSWVGPTNGGYTF.

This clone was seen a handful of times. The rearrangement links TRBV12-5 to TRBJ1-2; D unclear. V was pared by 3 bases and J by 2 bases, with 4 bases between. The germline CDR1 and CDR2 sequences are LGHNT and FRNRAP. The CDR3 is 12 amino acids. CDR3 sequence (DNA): TGTGCTAGTGGTTTTAGCAACTATGGCTACACCTTC. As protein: CASGFSNYGYTF.

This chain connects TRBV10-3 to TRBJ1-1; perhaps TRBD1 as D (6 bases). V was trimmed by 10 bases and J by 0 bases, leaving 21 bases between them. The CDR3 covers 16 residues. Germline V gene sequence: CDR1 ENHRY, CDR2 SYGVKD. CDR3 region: CATGRGESKMNTEAFF. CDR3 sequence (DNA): TGTGCCACCGGCAGGGGAGAATCCAAGATGAACACTGAAGCTTTCTTT.

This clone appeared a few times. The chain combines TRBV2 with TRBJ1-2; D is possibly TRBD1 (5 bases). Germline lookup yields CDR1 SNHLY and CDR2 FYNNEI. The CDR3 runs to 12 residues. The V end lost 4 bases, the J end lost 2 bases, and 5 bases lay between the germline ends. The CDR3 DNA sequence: TGTGCCAGCAGTGGACAGAACTATGGCTACACCTTC. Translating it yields CASSGQNYGYTF.

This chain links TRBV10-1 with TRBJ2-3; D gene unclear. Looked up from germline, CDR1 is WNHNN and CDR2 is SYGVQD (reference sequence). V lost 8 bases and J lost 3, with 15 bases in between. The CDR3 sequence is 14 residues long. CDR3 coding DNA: TGCGCCAGCCAGAGGTCCAGTTTGACAGATACGCAGTATTTT. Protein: CASQRSSLTDTQYF.

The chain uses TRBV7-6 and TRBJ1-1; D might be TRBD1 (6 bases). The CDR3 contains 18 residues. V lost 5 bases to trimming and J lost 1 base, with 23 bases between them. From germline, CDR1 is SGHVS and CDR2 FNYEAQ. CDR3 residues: CASSTSTAGAMKNTEAFF. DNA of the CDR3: TGTGCCAGCAGCACATCTACCGCGGGGGCGATGAAGAACACTGAAGCTTTCTTT.

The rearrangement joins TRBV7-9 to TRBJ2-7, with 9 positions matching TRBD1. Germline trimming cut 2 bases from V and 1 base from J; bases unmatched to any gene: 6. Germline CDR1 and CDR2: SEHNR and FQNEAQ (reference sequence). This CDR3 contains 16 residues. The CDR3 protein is CASSLTGTGRSYEQYF. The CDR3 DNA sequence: TGTGCCAGCAGCTTAACCGGGACAGGGCGTTCCTACGAGCAGTACTTC.